This TCR beta chain was captured by sequencing in a study of T cell responses to AZD1222 COVID-19 vaccine. A word on this clone: Its target is unknown.

Profiling relied on immunoSEQ multiplex PCR, and the TCRdb table lists in-frame clones only, not all of them. The sample includes 150,000 to 200,000 clones, 90% seen only once; the top ten take about 4.1%. In germline, CDR1 is GTSNPN, CDR2 SVGIG (reference sequence). This CDR3 has 14 amino acids. Unmatched junction bases numbered 3, after V lost 2 bases and J lost 0 bases. Study observations and caveats: Only five to seven individuals given AZD1222 were seropositive at baseline. Breadth and depth of Spike-specific TCRs rose after two AZD1222 doses. The peak T cell response came first, and repertoires were sampled only after it. Donors were chiefly white British, with a greater number of females, and clonal diversity was perhaps underestimated.

The rearrangement uses TRBV30 and TRBJ1-2; TRBD1 aligns across 7 bases. This sample comprised peripheral blood, obtained 28 days after the second dose of the MenACWY control vaccine. This receptor was taken from an adult who received the MenACWY meningococcal vaccine as a control. In nucleotides, the CDR3 is TGTGCCTGGAGTTACAGGGGACCTAACTATGGCTACACCTTC. Amino acids: CAWSYRGPNYGYTF.